These T cell receptor beta chains were read from a single sample in a study of cytotoxic CD8 clonotypes in ibrutinib-treated CLL. Sequencing used immunoSEQ multiplex PCR; TCRdb keeps in-frame clones, though not all of them. The sample consists of about 25,000 clones, about four fifths of them appearing once. The sequenced sample was PBMCs, obtained before ibrutinib treatment. These receptor sequences come from a human donor with chronic lymphocytic leukemia. CDR3s include the opening cysteine and the closing phenylalanine or tryptophan. Each record gives: clone size, J gene, V gene, D gene, CDR3 protein, CDR3 DNA. A D gene is named only where the DNA matches it firmly. Only some rows state a clone size, as once, few, many or a class for expanded clones.

>-|TRBJ2-5|TRBV9|-
CASSAGPQETQYF
TGTGCCAGCAGCGCCGGGCCCCAAGAGACCCAGTACTTC
>-|TRBJ1-1|TRBV4-3|-
CASSQDAQAGYEAFF
TGCGCCAGCAGCCAAGATGCCCAGGCTGGGTATGAAGCTTTCTTT
>-|TRBJ2-7|TRBV5-5|TRBD2
CASSWRTSGAYEQYF
TGTGCCAGCAGTTGGCGGACTAGCGGAGCCTACGAGCAGTACTTC
>-|TRBJ2-7|TRBV15|-
CATSRESDEQYF
TGTGCCACCAGCAGAGAAAGTGACGAGCAGTACTTC
>-|TRBJ2-7|TRBV10-3|-
CAISESNDVSNEQYF
TGTGCCATCAGTGAGTCAAACGACGTATCGAACGAGCAGTACTTC
>-|TRBJ2-2|TRBV2|-
CASSEVAGARSELFF
TGTGCCAGCAGTGAAGTGGCGGGGGCAAGGTCGGAGCTGTTTTTT
>-|TRBJ2-5|TRBV7-6|-
CASSLWGAQETQYF
TGTGCCAGCAGCTTATGGGGGGCCCAAGAGACCCAGTACTTC
>-|TRBJ2-1|TRBV11-2|-
CASSLDRDNEQFF
TGTGCCAGCAGCTTAGATCGTGACAATGAGCAGTTCTTC
>-|TRBJ2-7|TRBV6-1|TRBD2
CASSDRGLALEQYF
TGTGCCAGCAGTGATCGGGGACTAGCCCTCGAGCAGTACTTC
>-|TRBJ2-5|TRBV2|-
CATRPGGLQETQYF
TGTGCCACCCGACCCGGGGGACTCCAAGAGACCCAGTACTTC
>-|TRBJ2-3|TRBV7-7|TRBD2
CASSLNVWGGRKDTQYF
TGTGCCAGCAGCCTTAACGTGTGGGGCGGGAGGAAAGATACGCAGTATTTT
>-|TRBJ1-2|TRBV6-5|-
CASTLGDGYYGYTF
TGTGCCAGCACCCTAGGAGACGGTTACTATGGCTACACCTTC
>once|TRBJ1-1|TRBV18|-
CASSPQAMGSGTEAFF
TGTGCCAGCTCACCACAGGCCATGGGCAGCGGGACGGAAGCTTTCTTT
>-|TRBJ2-1|TRBV5-1|-
CASSPAGGLGNEQFF
TGCGCCAGCAGCCCAGCCGGAGGTCTGGGAAATGAGCAGTTCTTC
>-|TRBJ2-7|TRBV9|TRBD2
CASSSGEGLAGDEQYF
TGTGCCAGCAGCTCGGGTGAGGGACTAGCGGGAGACGAGCAGTACTTC
>-|TRBJ1-1|TRBV19|TRBD1
CASSIAGTGPTMNTEAFF
TGTGCCAGTAGTATCGCCGGGACAGGGCCTACGATGAACACTGAAGCTTTCTTT
>-|TRBJ2-3|TRBV18|TRBD1
CASSPGTGGTDTQYF
TGTGCCAGCTCACCCGGGACAGGGGGTACAGATACGCAGTATTTT
>-|TRBJ1-2|TRBV7-2|TRBD1
CASSLEGARGGNYGYTF
TGTGCCAGCAGCTTAGAGGGAGCCAGGGGGGGTAACTATGGCTACACCTTC
>-|TRBJ2-7|TRBV14|-
CASSQGSRGYEQYF
TGTGCCAGCAGCCAAGGTTCCAGGGGCTACGAGCAGTACTTC
>-|TRBJ2-5|TRBV30|TRBD2
CAWSVRGSGMGETQYF
TGTGCCTGGAGTGTACGGGGTAGCGGGATGGGAGAGACCCAGTACTTC
>-|TRBJ2-3|TRBV7-2|-
CASSPGFRDTQYF
TGTGCCAGCAGCCCAGGTTTCCGGGATACGCAGTATTTT
>-|TRBJ2-1|TRBV9|TRBD2
CASSVGRRELEQFF
TGTGCCAGCAGCGTAGGACGGCGGGAGCTTGAGCAGTTCTTC
>few|TRBJ2-5|TRBV5-1|TRBD2
CASSHTFARLAGQETQYF
TGCGCCAGCAGCCACACGTTCGCTCGACTAGCGGGGCAAGAGACCCAGTACTTC
>-|TRBJ1-1|TRBV5-1|TRBD1
CASSAPGGWTEAFF
TGCGCCAGCAGCGCCCCAGGGGGTTGGACTGAAGCTTTCTTT
>few|TRBJ2-1|TRBV14|-
CASSQPTASSYNEQFF
TGTGCCAGCAGCCAACCGACTGCCTCCTCCTACAATGAGCAGTTCTTC
>once|TRBJ1-1|TRBV18|-
CASSITTENTEAFF
TGTGCCAGCTCAATCACAACAGAGAACACTGAAGCTTTCTTT
>-|TRBJ2-5|TRBV7-8|TRBD1
CASSRDRQETQYF
TGTGCCAGCAGCCGGGACAGACAAGAGACCCAGTACTTC
>-|TRBJ1-4|TRBV30|-
CAWGPVSGFGEKLFF
TGTGCCTGGGGTCCTGTATCGGGGTTTGGTGAAAAACTGTTTTTT
>-|TRBJ2-2|TRBV11-3|TRBD1
CASSSHKGQVRNTGELFF
TGTGCCAGCAGCTCTCACAAGGGACAGGTTCGGAACACCGGGGAGCTGTTTTTT
>-|TRBJ2-7|TRBV7-2|-
CASSSIREQYF
TGTGCCAGCAGTTCAATTCGGGAGCAGTACTTC
>-|TRBJ2-7|TRBV5-4|TRBD1
CASSDRGLYEQYF
TGTGCCAGCAGCGACAGGGGGCTCTACGAGCAGTACTTC
>-|TRBJ1-3|TRBV5-5|-
CASSLGAGFDGNTIYF
TGTGCCAGCAGCTTGGGGGCGGGATTTGATGGAAACACCATATATTTT
>-|TRBJ1-5|TRBV28|-
CASSLSGNQPQHF
TGTGCCAGCAGTTTATCTGGCAATCAGCCCCAGCATTTT
>-|TRBJ2-5|TRBV6-1|-
CASSEYGAETQYF
TGTGCCAGCAGTGAATATGGGGCAGAGACCCAGTACTTC
>-|TRBJ2-6|TRBV5-6|TRBD1
CASSRRDRATGANVLTF
TGTGCCAGCAGCCGCCGGGACAGGGCAACTGGGGCCAACGTCCTGACTTTC
>-|TRBJ2-3|TRBV15|TRBD1
CATSRDGDRGFTDTQYF
TGTGCCACCAGCAGAGATGGAGACAGGGGGTTCACAGATACGCAGTATTTT
>-|TRBJ1-2|TRBV2|-
CASVSGIIYGYTF
TGTGCCAGCGTAAGCGGGATTATCTATGGCTACACCTTC
>once|TRBJ2-5|TRBV28|TRBD1
CASSFTTRTGERETQYF
TGTGCCAGCAGTTTTACTACCAGGACAGGGGAGCGAGAGACCCAGTACTTC
>-|TRBJ2-7|TRBV30|TRBD1
CAWRAEGQGRQQYF
TGTGCCTGGAGGGCTGAGGGACAGGGGAGGCAGCAGTACTTC
>-|TRBJ2-6|TRBV18|TRBD1
CASSSNTGQGGSGANVLTF
TGTGCCAGCTCATCGAACACCGGACAGGGCGGCTCTGGGGCCAACGTCCTGACTTTC
>-|TRBJ2-3|TRBV5-6|-
CASSPSYTQYF
TGTGCCAGCAGCCCTAGCTATACGCAGTATTTT